The present T cell receptor beta chain was sequenced within a study of CD4+ T cells in melanoma. Study conclusions and caveats: Neoantigen-specific CD4+ T cells in melanoma reportedly had diverse differentiation states. A reported correlation linked neoantigen-specific CD4+ T cells to CD8+, macrophage and B cell function.

Worth noting for this clone: Its antigen is undetermined.

Produced via immunoSEQ multiplex PCR; TCRdb's table is partial and in-frame only. This table has 110,000 to 150,000 clones, around nine tenths appearing once. Trimming left V 0 bases short and J 5 bases short, with 13 bases between. Germline loops: CDR1 MNHNY, CDR2 SVGAGI (reference sequence). This CDR3 spans 15 amino acids. The TCR was taken from a human donor with melanoma. The V call is TRBV6-6, the J call TRBJ2-5, with D possibly called TRBD1 or TRBD2 (5 bases each). Here the CDR3 reads CASSYSLGDRETQYF. CDR3 DNA: TGTGCCAGCAGTTACTCGCTCGGGGACCGGGAGACCCAGTACTTC.